The rows below give T cell receptor beta chains drawn from one sample of a study of CD8+CD57+ T cells in acquired aplastic anemia. TCRdb redid the calling of the reads with MiXCR, one entry per CDR3 protein. This sample has about 180,000 distinct CDR3 sequences; just over 45% occur once, and the top ten carry approximately 2.9%. What was sequenced was sorted CD4+, CD8+, or CD8+CD57+ T cells (not recorded which) from PBMCs. The receptor set was obtained from a human donor in good health. The conserved cysteine and the conserved F or W are not part of the CDR3 here. D genes are given only for firm matches.

j_call: TRBJ1-2; v_call: TRBV2; d_call: TRBD1; cdr3_aa: ASSENRGNYGYT
j_call: TRBJ2-5; v_call: TRBV5-4; d_call: -; cdr3_aa: ASSGAGRETQY
j_call: TRBJ2-7; v_call: TRBV5-5; d_call: TRBD1; cdr3_aa: ASSLYRPRSDRAPYEQY
j_call: TRBJ2-5; v_call: TRBV20-1; d_call: -; cdr3_aa: SARDLASSY
j_call: TRBJ2-7; v_call: TRBV11-2; d_call: TRBD1; cdr3_aa: ASSSDRGTYSYEQY
j_call: TRBJ2-7; v_call: TRBV7-6; d_call: TRBD1; cdr3_aa: ASSLKGQRSYEQY
j_call: TRBJ2-2; v_call: TRBV19; d_call: -; cdr3_aa: ASTEGGGELF
j_call: TRBJ2-2; v_call: TRBV24-1; d_call: -; cdr3_aa: ATREGSDTGELF
j_call: TRBJ1-1; v_call: TRBV5-1; d_call: -; cdr3_aa: ASTRGNMNTEAF
j_call: TRBJ2-7; v_call: TRBV20-1; d_call: TRBD2; cdr3_aa: SARRPGGPYEQY
j_call: TRBJ2-7; v_call: TRBV3-1; d_call: -; cdr3_aa: ASSQAGKPPPLEQY
j_call: TRBJ2-3; v_call: TRBV25-1; d_call: -; cdr3_aa: ARRAHRTDTDTQY
j_call: TRBJ1-5; v_call: TRBV10-3; d_call: -; cdr3_aa: AISELGSEQPQH
j_call: TRBJ2-7; v_call: TRBV6-5; d_call: TRBD1; cdr3_aa: ASSLGQYYEQY
j_call: TRBJ2-5; v_call: TRBV7-2; d_call: -; cdr3_aa: ASSLLAYETQY
j_call: TRBJ1-5; v_call: TRBV12-3/TRBV12-4; d_call: -; cdr3_aa: ASSPFANQPQH
j_call: TRBJ2-1; v_call: TRBV2; d_call: TRBD1; cdr3_aa: ASSSTPGQGGNEQF
j_call: TRBJ1-1; v_call: TRBV19; d_call: -; cdr3_aa: ASSESGVFEAF
j_call: TRBJ2-4; v_call: TRBV6-6; d_call: TRBD2; cdr3_aa: ASSYGGSGKDIQY
j_call: TRBJ1-1; v_call: TRBV6-1; d_call: -; cdr3_aa: ASSPQSADTEAF
j_call: TRBJ2-7; v_call: TRBV5-6; d_call: -; cdr3_aa: ASSPLAGPAYEQY
j_call: TRBJ2-7; v_call: TRBV7-9; d_call: -; cdr3_aa: ATDYEQY
j_call: TRBJ1-1; v_call: TRBV2; d_call: -; cdr3_aa: ASSVTGRGAF
j_call: TRBJ2-1; v_call: TRBV19; d_call: -; cdr3_aa: ASSPDYPNEQF
j_call: TRBJ2-1; v_call: TRBV24-1; d_call: TRBD2; cdr3_aa: ATSDLPSLAGLNNEQF